Below are 6 T cell receptor beta chains sequenced from a single sample in a study of cytomegalovirus exposure and HLA in healthy donors. PCR primers comprised 60 Vbeta and 13 Jbeta primers. This table comes from immunoSEQ multiplex PCR, and its TCRdb copy is limited to in-frame clones, with some not included. The top ten hold approximately 6.9% of the sample, which has 130,000 to 150,000 clones, roughly three quarters seen once. Sequenced sample: PBMCs. These receptors all stem from a woman in her thirties or forties in good health and CMV-seropositive.

The gene calls are TRBV5-4 and TRBJ2-3; 9 bases align to TRBD2. Germline V gives CDR1 SGHNT, CDR2 YYREEE (reference sequence). The ends lost 2 bases at V and 2 bases at J; junction bases unmatched: 3. The CDR3 loop spans 15 amino acids. The CDR3 DNA is TGTGCCAGCAGCTTTAGCGGGGGCTCCACAGATACGCAGTATTTT. Translation gives CASSFSGGSTDTQYF.

The sample holds a few counts of this clone. The chain joins TRBV10-3 to TRBJ1-1, with D possibly being TRBD1 (6 bases). CDR1 and CDR2 (germline): ENHRY, SYGVKD. The CDR3 extends over 13 amino acids. The V end was cut by 6 bases, the J end by 1 base, with 9 bases between. CDR3 residues: CAISPGQNTEAFF. The CDR3 nucleotides read TGTGCCATCAGCCCGGGACAGAACACTGAAGCTTTCTTT.

This chain links TRBV9 with TRBJ2-1, with TRBD1 matching 8 bases. The V gene's germline CDR1 is SGDLS and CDR2 YYNGEE. The J segment lost 8 bases and the V segment lost 4 bases, leaving 11 bases of the junction unmatched. The CDR3 runs to 15 residues. In DNA, the CDR3 is TGTGCCAGCAGCCCCCGACAGGGGAGTTCGGATGAGCAGTTCTTC. Translating it yields CASSPRQGSSDEQFF. Based on the CDR3 plus reference TRBV9 and TRBJ2-1, the full variable domain is DSGVTQTPKHLITATGQRVTLRCSPRSGDLSVYWYQQSLDQGLQFLIQYYNGEERAKGNILERFSAQQFPDLHSELNLSSLELGDSALYFCASSPRQGSSDEQFFGPGTRLTVL.

This chain links TRBV7-9 with TRBJ2-7, with TRBD1 matching over 7 bases. In germline, CDR1 is SEHNR, CDR2 FQNEAQ (reference sequence). After removal of 5 bases from V and 3 bases from J, the junction contained 4 bases not matched to a gene. The CDR3 totals 13 residues. The CDR3 DNA reads TGTGCCAGCAGCCTACAGGGGTTCTACGAGCAGTACTTC. It yields the protein CASSLQGFYEQYF.

This clone appeared a single time. The chain employs TRBV5-1 and TRBJ2-1, with 8 bases that match TRBD1. CDR3 length: 14 residues. Per the germline V gene, CDR1 is SGHRS and CDR2 is YFSETQ. After removal of 4 bases from V and 8 bases from J, the junction contained 8 bases not matched to a gene. The chain's CDR3 is CASSLGTGYDEQFF. The CDR3 DNA follows: TGCGCCAGCAGCCTCGGGACAGGATACGATGAGCAGTTCTTC.

The chain has TRBV28 and TRBJ1-2; D remains ambiguous. Germline V CDR1 and CDR2: MDHEN, SYDVKM. This CDR3 spans 12 amino acids. Between the trimmed V and J ends, which lost 6 bases and 8 bases, there was a span of 13 bases. The CDR3 here is CASSPSGSGYTF. CDR3 DNA: TGTGCCAGCAGCCCTTCCGGTTCGGGCTACACCTTC.